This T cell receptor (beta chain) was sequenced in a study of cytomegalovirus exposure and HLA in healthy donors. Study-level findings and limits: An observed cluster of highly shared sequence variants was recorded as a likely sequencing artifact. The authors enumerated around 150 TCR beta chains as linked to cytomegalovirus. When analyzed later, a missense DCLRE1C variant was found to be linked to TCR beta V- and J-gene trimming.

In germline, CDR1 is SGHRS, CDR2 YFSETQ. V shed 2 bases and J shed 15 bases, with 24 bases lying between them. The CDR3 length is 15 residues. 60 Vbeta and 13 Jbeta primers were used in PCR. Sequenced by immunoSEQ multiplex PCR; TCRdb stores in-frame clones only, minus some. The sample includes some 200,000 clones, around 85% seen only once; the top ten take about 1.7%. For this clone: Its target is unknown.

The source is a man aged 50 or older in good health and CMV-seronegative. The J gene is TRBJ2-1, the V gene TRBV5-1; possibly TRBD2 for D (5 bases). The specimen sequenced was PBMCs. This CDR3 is CASSFASTAQERGFF. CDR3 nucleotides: TGCGCCAGCAGCTTTGCTAGCACAGCTCAAGAAAGAGGGTTCTTC.